Shown below are 17 T cell receptor beta chains from a single sample sequenced in a study of cytomegalovirus exposure and HLA in healthy donors. Researchers ran the PCR with 60 Vbeta and 13 Jbeta primers. Clones were read by immunoSEQ multiplex PCR, and TCRdb kept only the in-frame ones, dropping some. The table includes about 97,000 clones, 81% detected once. The sequenced sample consisted of PBMCs. The receptor source for this set is a man in his forties in good health and CMV-seropositive.

The chain has TRBV19 and TRBJ2-7; D is perhaps TRBD1 (6 bases). CDR3 length equals 13 residues. V was clipped by 6 bases and J by 2 bases, with 11 bases between them. Germline CDR1 reads LNHDA; CDR2 reads SQIVND (reference sequence). The CDR3 DNA reads TGTGCCAGTAGGCTCCAGGGGACCTACGAGCAGTACTTC. It is translated as CASRLQGTYEQYF. The full variable domain, rest sourced from reference TRBV19 and TRBJ2-7, is DGGITQSPKYLFRKEGQNVTLSCEQNLNHDAMYWYRQDPGQGLRLIYYSQIVNDFQKGDIAEGYSVSREKKESFPLTVTSAQKNPTAFYLCASRLQGTYEQYFGPGTRLTVT.

The genes are TRBV6-5 and TRBJ2-7, with D perhaps TRBD2 (6 bases). This CDR3 comprises 13 residues. V was cut by 5 bases and J by 7 bases, with 15 bases left in between. Germline CDR1 MNHEY, CDR2 SVGAGI. The chain's CDR3 is CASSDNSRGEQYF. The CDR3 DNA sequence: TGTGCCAGCAGTGACAACAGCCGGGGGGAGCAGTACTTC.

This clone was counted between two and nine times. This chain links TRBV13 with TRBJ2-7; D is uncertain. V lost 6 bases, J lost 0 bases, and 12 bases lay in between. Germline CDR1 and CDR2: PRHDT and FYEKMQ (reference sequence). This CDR3 contains 14 residues. The CDR3 DNA is TGTGCCAGCAGTCTCCGGTTGAGCTCCTACGAGCAGTACTTC. This gives the protein CASSLRLSSYEQYF.

There are a few counts of this clone. The CDR3 region is CASSGIGQGEQYF. The CDR3 nucleotides read TGCGCCAGCAGTGGTATCGGACAGGGCGAGCAGTACTTC. The chain joins TRBV10-1 to TRBJ2-7; TRBD1 aligns across 8 bases. Germline assignment: CDR1 WNHNN and CDR2 SYGVQD (reference sequence). This CDR3 contains 13 residues. V was pared by 4 bases and J by 6 bases, with 5 bases of the junction left unmatched.

The CDR3 protein is CASSLLVSSYEQYF. CDR3 coding DNA: TGCGCCAGCAGCTTGTTGGTCAGCTCCTACGAGCAGTACTTC. The chain combines TRBV5-1 with TRBJ2-7; no reliable D call. The CDR3 contains 14 residues. Trimming stripped 1 base from V and 0 bases from J, with 8 bases between. Germline-derived CDR1 and CDR2 are SGHRS and YFSETQ.

Only one count was recorded for this clone. This rearrangement joins TRBV5-1 to TRBJ2-3; 7 nucleotides align to TRBD1. V was clipped by 4 bases and J by 8 bases; unmatched bases: 4. CDR1 is SGHRS, CDR2 YFSETQ, per germline. The CDR3 is 12 amino acids. The CDR3 spells CASSERQGTQYF. CDR3 DNA: TGCGCCAGCAGCGAGAGACAGGGTACGCAGTATTTT.

The V and J genes are TRBV11-3 and TRBJ2-2, with D maybe TRBD2 (5 bases). With 5 bases removed from V and 7 bases from J, the gap between germline ends came to 17 bases. The CDR3 spans 15 residues. Germline V gene data show CDR1 as SGHNT and CDR2 as YENEEA. This chain's CDR3 is CASSPSGREGGELFF. CDR3 bases: TGTGCCAGCAGCCCCTCGGGAAGAGAGGGCGGGGAGCTGTTTTTT.

This chain uses TRBV4-1 with TRBJ1-1; D is undetermined. Trimming took 0 bases from V and 7 from J, leaving 6 bases between them. This CDR3 contains 12 residues. Germline assignment: CDR1 MGHRA and CDR2 YSYEKL. The CDR3, as DNA: TGCGCCAGCAGCCAAGAAAGCGGTGAAGCTTTCTTT. This gives the protein CASSQESGEAFF.

The chain links TRBV2 to TRBJ2-1; 11 nucleotides align to TRBD2. This CDR3 has 16 residues. The germline CDR1 and CDR2 sequences are SNHLY and FYNNEI. The ends lost 5 bases at V and 3 bases at J; junction bases unmatched: 6. This chain's CDR3 is CASSKTSGKLYNEQFF. CDR3 sequence (DNA): TGTGCCAGCAGTAAGACTAGCGGGAAGCTCTACAATGAGCAGTTCTTC.

CDR3 nucleotide sequence: TGTGCCAGTAGTATTCAACTCGGGGGGAATTCACCCCTCCACTTT. Translated: CASSIQLGGNSPLHF. This sequence joins TRBV19 and TRBJ1-6; D is perhaps TRBD1 (5 bases). CDR3 length: 15 amino acids. The V gene's germline CDR1 is LNHDA and CDR2 SQIVND (reference sequence). V lost 3 bases to trimming and J lost 7 bases, with 13 bases between them. Based on the CDR3 plus reference TRBV19 and TRBJ1-6, the full variable domain is DGGITQSPKYLFRKEGQNVTLSCEQNLNHDAMYWYRQDPGQGLRLIYYSQIVNDFQKGDIAEGYSVSREKKESFPLTVTSAQKNPTAFYLCASSIQLGGNSPLHFGNGTRLTVT.

V usage is TRBV5-1 and J usage is TRBJ2-7; D is uncertain. The germline CDR1 and CDR2 sequences are SGHRS and YFSETQ. The CDR3 totals 14 residues. V lost 0 bases, J lost 0 bases, and 7 bases lay in between. The DNA of the CDR3 is TGCGCCAGCAGCTTGGGCGGCACCTCCTACGAGCAGTACTTC. Translating it yields CASSLGGTSYEQYF.

The chain joins TRBV6-6 to TRBJ2-7; a weak D match, TRBD2 (5 bases). The germline V gene has CDR1 MNHNY and CDR2 SVGAGI (reference sequence). This CDR3 spans 14 amino acids. V dropped 7 bases and J dropped 5 bases, with 18 bases sitting between them. DNA of the CDR3: TGTGCCAGCACCCCCGGCGTCGTCGGGAACGAGCAGTACTTC. Its translation: CASTPGVVGNEQYF.

The rearrangement links TRBV2 to TRBJ2-2; possible D gene TRBD1, 7 bases. Germline V lookup: CDR1 SNHLY, CDR2 FYNNEI. Trimming took off 7 bases at V and 5 bases at J, with 17 bases between the two ends. CDR3 length equals 15 residues. This chain's CDR3 is CASTGGGTETGELFF. In DNA, the CDR3 is TGTGCCAGCACCGGAGGGGGGACAGAGACCGGGGAGCTGTTTTTT.

A note on this clone: Germline is not matched at one junction end, which may reflect a read error. This chain's CDR3 is CASSEASSGANGLTF. In DNA form, the CDR3 reads TGTGCCAGCAGTGAAGCAAGCTCTGGGGCCAACGGCCTGACTTTC. This chain uses TRBV2 with TRBJ2-6, with D perhaps matching TRBD1 (5 bases). The germline V gene has CDR1 SNHLY and CDR2 FYNNEI. This CDR3 spans 15 amino acids.

The V call is TRBV5-1, the J call TRBJ2-1, with 8 positions matching TRBD2. Germline lookup yields CDR1 SGHRS and CDR2 YFSETQ. Trimming took 0 bases from V and 4 from J; bases not matched to a gene: 12. The CDR3 has 18 residues. The CDR3 DNA reads TGCGCCAGCAGCTTGGCAAGCAGCGGGGGTGCTAATTACAATGAGCAGTTCTTC. Translation gives CASSLASSGGANYNEQFF.

A few counts support this clone. The chain couples TRBV6-5 to TRBJ2-5; 7 positions match TRBD2. V shed 2 bases, J shed 5 bases, and the junction held 8 bases outside the gene matches. Germline assignment: CDR1 MNHEY and CDR2 SVGAGI. This CDR3 contains 15 residues. CDR3 in DNA: TGTGCCAGCAGTTACAGGGGAGGGGATCGGGAGACCCAGTACTTC. Its protein is CASSYRGGDRETQYF.

The chain combines TRBV5-1 with TRBJ2-1, with TRBD1 matching 7 bases. The CDR3 consists of 11 residues. Trimming took 4 bases from V and 10 from J; bases not matched to a gene: 2. Germline V gene data show CDR1 as SGHRS and CDR2 as YFSETQ. The CDR3 nucleotides read TGCGCCAGCAGCCTAGGGGGCGAGCAGTTCTTC. Amino acids: CASSLGGEQFF.